The 5 T cell receptor beta chains below come from one sample, sequenced in a study of identifying expanded T cells in peripheral blood. The assay was immunoSEQ multiplex PCR, and TCRdb's table has in-frame clones only and misses some. The sample records fewer than 85,000 clones, approximately 84% being singletons. Sequenced input: blood. The source is a person between 18 and 75 years old in good health.

This clone was recorded once. The chain employs TRBV5-4 and TRBJ1-1; D remains unclear. V dropped 0 bases and J dropped 8 bases, with 11 bases sitting between them. The CDR3 runs 13 residues. Germline V CDR1 and CDR2: SGHNT, YYREEE (reference sequence). Here the CDR3 DNA reads TGTGCCAGCAGCTTGGAGAGTTGGGCAGAAGCTTTCTTT. Encoded protein: CASSLESWAEAFF. The full variable domain, with the rest looked up from reference TRBV5-4 and TRBJ1-1, is ETGVTQSPTHLIKTRGQQVTLRCSSQSGHNTVSWYQQALGQGPQFIFQYYREEENGRGNFPPRFSGLQFPNYSSELNVNALELDDSALYLCASSLESWAEAFFGQGTRLTVV.

The chain uses TRBV28 and TRBJ1-2; tentatively, D is TRBD1 (6 bases). V lost 6 bases to trimming and J lost 3 bases, with 14 bases between them. Germline V gene lookup returns CDR1 MDHEN and CDR2 SYDVKM. This CDR3 contains 14 residues. This CDR3 reads CASRWDIPYYGYTF. The CDR3 nucleotides are TGTGCCAGCAGGTGGGACATCCCTTACTATGGCTACACCTTC.

The V and J genes are TRBV7-9 and TRBJ2-1; D uncertain. This CDR3 is 12 amino acids long. The V and J ends lost 1 base and 15 bases respectively, with 13 bases between them. Per germline, CDR1 SEHNR and CDR2 FQNEAQ (reference sequence). The CDR3 nucleotides read TGTGCCAGCAGCTTAGGGAGTACGTGGGCGTTCTTC. Translation gives CASSLGSTWAFF.

This chain connects TRBV9 to TRBJ1-2, with 8 bases fitting TRBD1. Germline CDR1 SGDLS, CDR2 YYNGEE. Unmatched junction bases numbered 13, after V lost 0 bases and J lost 3 bases. This CDR3 is built from 18 residues. CDR3 DNA: TGTGCCAGCAGCGTAGGCGACGGACGGACAGGGCCGGACTATGGCTACACCTTC. Translated, it gives CASSVGDGRTGPDYGYTF.

The J gene is TRBJ2-7, the V gene TRBV5-1; TRBD2 is a possible D gene (6 bases). The V gene's germline CDR1 is SGHRS and CDR2 YFSETQ. The CDR3 sequence is 14 residues long. With 2 bases removed from V and 6 bases from J, the gap between germline ends came to 15 bases. The CDR3 loop is CASSFGGGTSEQYF. The CDR3 DNA follows: TGCGCCAGCAGCTTCGGGGGAGGCACCAGCGAGCAGTACTTC. Full variable domain (outside the CDR3, taken from reference TRBV5-1 and TRBJ2-7): KAGVTQTPRYLIKTRGQQVTLSCSPISGHRSVSWYQQTPGQGLQFLFEYFSETQRNKGNFPGRFSGRQFSNSRSEMNVSTLELGDSALYLCASSFGGGTSEQYFGPGTRLTVT.